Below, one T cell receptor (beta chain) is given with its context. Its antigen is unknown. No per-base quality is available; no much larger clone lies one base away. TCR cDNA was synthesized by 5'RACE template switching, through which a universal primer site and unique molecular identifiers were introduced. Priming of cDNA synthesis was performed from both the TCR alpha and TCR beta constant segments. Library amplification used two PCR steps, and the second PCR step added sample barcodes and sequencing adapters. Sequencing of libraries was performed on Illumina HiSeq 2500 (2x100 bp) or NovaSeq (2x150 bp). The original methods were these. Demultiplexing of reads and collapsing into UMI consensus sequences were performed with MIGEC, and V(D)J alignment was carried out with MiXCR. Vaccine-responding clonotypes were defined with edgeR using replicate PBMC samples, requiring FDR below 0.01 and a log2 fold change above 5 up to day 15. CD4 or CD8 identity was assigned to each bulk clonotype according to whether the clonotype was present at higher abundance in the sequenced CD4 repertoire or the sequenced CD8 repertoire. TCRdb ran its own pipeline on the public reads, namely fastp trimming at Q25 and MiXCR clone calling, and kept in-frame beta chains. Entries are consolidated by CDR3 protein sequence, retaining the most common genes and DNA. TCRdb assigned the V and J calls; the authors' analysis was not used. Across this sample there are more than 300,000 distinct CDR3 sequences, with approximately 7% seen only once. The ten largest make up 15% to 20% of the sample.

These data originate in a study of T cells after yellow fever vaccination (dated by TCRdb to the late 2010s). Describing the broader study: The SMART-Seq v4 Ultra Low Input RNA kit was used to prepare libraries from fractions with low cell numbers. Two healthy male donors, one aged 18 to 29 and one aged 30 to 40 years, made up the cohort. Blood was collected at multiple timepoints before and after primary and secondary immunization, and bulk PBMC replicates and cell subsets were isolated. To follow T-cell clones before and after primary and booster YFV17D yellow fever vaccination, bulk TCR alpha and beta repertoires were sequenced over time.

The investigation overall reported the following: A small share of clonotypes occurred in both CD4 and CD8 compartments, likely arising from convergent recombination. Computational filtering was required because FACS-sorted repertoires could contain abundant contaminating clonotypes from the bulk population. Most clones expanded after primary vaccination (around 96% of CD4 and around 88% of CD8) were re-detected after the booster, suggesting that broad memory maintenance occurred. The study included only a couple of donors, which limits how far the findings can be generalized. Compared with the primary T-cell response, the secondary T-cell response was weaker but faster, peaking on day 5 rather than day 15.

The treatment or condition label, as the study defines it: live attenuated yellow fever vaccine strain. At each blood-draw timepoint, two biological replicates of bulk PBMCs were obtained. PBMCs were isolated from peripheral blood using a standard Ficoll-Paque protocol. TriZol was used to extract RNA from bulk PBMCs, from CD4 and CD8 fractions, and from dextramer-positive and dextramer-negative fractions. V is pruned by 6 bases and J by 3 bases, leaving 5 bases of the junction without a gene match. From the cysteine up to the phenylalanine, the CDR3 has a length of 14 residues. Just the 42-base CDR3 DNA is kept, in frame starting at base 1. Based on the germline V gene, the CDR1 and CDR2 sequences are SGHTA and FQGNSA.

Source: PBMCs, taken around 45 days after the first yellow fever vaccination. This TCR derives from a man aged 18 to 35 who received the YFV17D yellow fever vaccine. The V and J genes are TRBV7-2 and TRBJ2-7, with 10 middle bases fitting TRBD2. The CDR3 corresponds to CASRRSGGSYEQYF. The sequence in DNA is TGTGCCAGCAGACGTAGCGGGGGGAGCTACGAGCAGTACTTC.